These 5 T cell receptor beta chains share one sample of origin, sequenced in a study of T-cell memory formation after mild COVID-19. TCRdb redid the calling of the 5' RACE reads with MiXCR, one entry per CDR3 protein. The top ten clones hold roughly an eighth of a sample with fewer than 500,000 distinct CDR3 sequences, 20% to 25% of them seen once. The sequenced sample was PBMCs or a T cell subset sorted from them (not recorded which). These receptors were obtained from an adult woman who had mild COVID-19 (a few samples of this study predate the infection). Cell type and time point are not known.

This clonotype was recorded a few times. The chain employs TRBV5-1 and TRBJ2-3, with unresolved D. Germline CDR1 and CDR2: SGHRS and YFSETQ. V was cut by 0 bases and J by 4 bases, with 12 bases left in between. The CDR3 spans 15 residues. The CDR3 spells CASSLAQKSSDTQYF. The CDR3 region has the DNA TGCGCCAGCAGCTTGGCCCAGAAGTCCTCAGATACGCAGTATTTT.

The rearrangement uses TRBV27 and TRBJ2-3; D unclear. V lost 2 bases and J 3 bases, leaving 6 bases between the germline ends. Germline values: CDR1 MNHEY, CDR2 SMNVEV (reference sequence). This CDR3 contains 13 residues. The CDR3 here is CASSLPQTDTQYF. CDR3 DNA: TGTGCCAGCAGTTTACCCCAAACAGATACGCAGTATTTT.

The rearrangement joins TRBV25-1 to TRBJ1-2; D may be TRBD1 (5 bases). The CDR3 has 15 amino acids. V was trimmed by 5 bases and J by 4 bases, leaving 17 bases between them. CDR1 MGHDK and CDR2 SYGVNS come from the germline V gene. CDR3 region: CASSSSLREGYGYTF. The CDR3 bases are TGTGCCAGCAGTAGCTCCCTCAGGGAAGGCTATGGCTACACCTTC.

Concerning this clonotype itself: A much more abundant neighbour one base away suggests this may be a read error. The rearrangement joins TRBV7-2 to TRBJ1-1; D gene uncertain. The length of the CDR3 is 11 residues. Germline-derived CDR1 and CDR2 are SGHTA and FQGNSA. Trimming stripped 3 bases from V and 7 bases from J, with 6 bases between. This CDR3 reads CASSLGIEAFF. Here the CDR3 DNA reads TGTGCCAGCAGCTTGGGCATTGAAGCTTTCTTT.

This clonotype has a handful of counts. CDR3 bases: TGTGCCAGCAGCCTAGCGGGGGGGCTAGTCGAGCAGTACTTC. This translates into CASSLAGGLVEQYF. V and J are TRBV5-4 and TRBJ2-7, with 12 bases identical to TRBD2. V was clipped by 4 bases and J by 6 bases; unmatched bases: 5. Germline assignment: CDR1 SGHNT and CDR2 YYREEE (reference sequence). This CDR3 contains 14 residues.